The sequence of this TCR beta chain was determined in a study of blood T cell repertoires in COVID-19. For the study at large: Collection of acute and convalescent COVID-19 samples took place in the United States, Italy and Spain. T cells, B-cell-depleted T cells, or PBMCs supplied cDNA or gDNA.

Per the germline V gene, CDR1 is SSHAT and CDR2 is FNYEAQ (reference sequence). CDR3 length: 14 residues. The repertoire was sequenced with immunoSEQ multiplex PCR; TCRdb's copy has only in-frame clones and lacks some. The sample includes about 260,000 clones, around 87% of them seen just once. Notes on this clone: The junction departs from the called germline gene at one end, perhaps through a read error.

This receptor was obtained from a woman in her 50s with acute or convalescent COVID-19. This chain joins TRBV7-7 and TRBJ2-7; possibly TRBD2 for D (5 bases). The sample consisted of peripheral blood. The CDR3 reads CASSAGGSRSEQYF. The CDR3 DNA reads TGTGCTAGCAGCGCAGGCGGGTCCCGATCCGAGCAGTACTTC. Supplemented by reference TRBV7-7 and TRBJ2-7, the full variable domain reads GAGVSQSPRYKVTKRGQDVTLRCDPISSHATLYWYQQALGQGPEFLTYFNYEAQPDKSGLPSDRFSAERPEGSISTLTIQRTEQRDSAMYRCASSAGGSRSEQYFGPGTRLTVT.